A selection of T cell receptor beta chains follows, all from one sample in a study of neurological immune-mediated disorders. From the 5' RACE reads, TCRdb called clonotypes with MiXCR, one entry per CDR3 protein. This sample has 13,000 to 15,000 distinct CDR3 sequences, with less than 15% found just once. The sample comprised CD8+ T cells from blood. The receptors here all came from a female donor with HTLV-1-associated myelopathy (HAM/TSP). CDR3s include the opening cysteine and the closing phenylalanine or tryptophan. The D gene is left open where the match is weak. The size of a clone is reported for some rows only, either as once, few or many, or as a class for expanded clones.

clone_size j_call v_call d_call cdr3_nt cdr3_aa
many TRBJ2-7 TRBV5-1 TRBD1 TGCGCCAGCAGCCAGCCCAGACAGGGGCACTACGAGCAGTACTTC CASSQPRQGHYEQYF
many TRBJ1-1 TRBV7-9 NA TGTGCCAGCGGTGGTCGGATCGGCGACGCTGAAGCTTTCTTT CASGGRIGDAEAFF
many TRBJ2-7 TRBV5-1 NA TGCGCCAGCAGTACCGCGAGTAGTCCCCACGAGCAGTACTTC CASSTASSPHEQYF
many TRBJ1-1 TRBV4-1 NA TGCGCCAGCAGCCAAGAGCGGGGAGTGAACACTGAAGCTTTCTTT CASSQERGVNTEAFF
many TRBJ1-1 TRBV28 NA TGTGCCAGCAGATCACCTTTCACATTGAACACTGAAGCTTTCTTT CASRSPFTLNTEAFF
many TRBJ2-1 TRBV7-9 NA TGTGCCAGCAGCTTAGAGGTGGGAGGTATTTACAATGAGCAGTTCTTC CASSLEVGGIYNEQFF
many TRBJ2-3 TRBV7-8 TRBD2 TGTGCCAGCAGCTTATCGCGGGAGGGTTTCCCCTCTAGCACAGATACGCAGTATTTT CASSLSREGFPSSTDTQYF
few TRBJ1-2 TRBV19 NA TGTGCCAGTAGTATATTCCCGACGGACAGCCTCTATGGCTACACCTTC CASSIFPTDSLYGYTF
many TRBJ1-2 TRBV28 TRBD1 TGTGCCAGCAATACAGGGGTTGGTGGCTACACCTTC CASNTGVGGYTF
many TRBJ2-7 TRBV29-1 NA TGCAGCGCTAGTACACCCCACGAGCAGTACTTC CSASTPHEQYF
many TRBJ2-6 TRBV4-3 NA TGCGCCAGCAGCCAAGACCCGGACGGTAGCTCTGGGGCCAACGTCCTGACTTTC CASSQDPDGSSGANVLTF
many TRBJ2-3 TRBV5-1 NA TGCGCCAGCCGCAGCGGGGGAACAACCCCAGGGGGAGGAGATACGCAGTATTTT CASRSGGTTPGGGDTQYF
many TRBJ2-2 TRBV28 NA TGTGCCAGCAGTTTGGGCAGGCTGACCGGGGAGCTGTTTTTT CASSLGRLTGELFF
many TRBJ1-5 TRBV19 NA TGTGCCAGTATAGGGGGATACAATCAGCCCCAGCATTTT CASIGGYNQPQHF
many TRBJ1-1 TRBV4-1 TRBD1 TGCGCCAGCAGTCAAAGACAGGGGCAAGGTCTAACTGAAGCTTTCTTT CASSQRQGQGLTEAFF
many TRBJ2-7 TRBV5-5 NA TGTGCCAGCAGCTTTGCGCTGGGGGCGGGGGAGCAGTACTTC CASSFALGAGEQYF
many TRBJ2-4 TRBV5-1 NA TGCGCCAGCAGAACGGACAGATACCACTTC CASRTDRYHF
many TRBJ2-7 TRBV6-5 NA TGTGCCAGCAGCGTAGGAACAGGGACCTACGAGCAGTACTTC CASSVGTGTYEQYF
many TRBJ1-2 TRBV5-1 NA TGCGCCAGCAGCTTTGGGTCAAACTATGGCTACACCTTC CASSFGSNYGYTF
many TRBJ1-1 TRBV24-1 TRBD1 TGTGCCACCAGTTCCGGGACAGGGGACACTGAAGCTTTCTTT CATSSGTGDTEAFF
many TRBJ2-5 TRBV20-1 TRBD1 TGCAGTGCTAGGGTGCCGGGACAGGGAGGAGGAGAGACCCAGTACTTC CSARVPGQGGGETQYF
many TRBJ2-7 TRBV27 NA TGTGCCAGCAGTTTATCGGGAGGAGACAGATTCTACGAGCAGTACTTC CASSLSGGDRFYEQYF
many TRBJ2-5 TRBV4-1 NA TGCGCCAGCAGCTCGGACAAGACCCAGTACTTC CASSSDKTQYF
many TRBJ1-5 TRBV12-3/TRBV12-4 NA TGTGCCAGCAGTTTAGCCGGGTCGTTCAATCAGCCCCAGCATTTT CASSLAGSFNQPQHF
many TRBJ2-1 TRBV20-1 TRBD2 TGCAGTGCTAGATTAGGCGGGAGGGTCGCTAAGCCGCACTCCTACAATGAGCAGTTCTTC CSARLGGRVAKPHSYNEQFF
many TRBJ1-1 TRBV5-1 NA TGCGCCAGCAGCCTATTAGGTGGGAACACTGAAGCTTTCTTT CASSLLGGNTEAFF
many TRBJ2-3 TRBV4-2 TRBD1 TGTGCCAGCAGCCAAGAGTTGACAGGGGGCGATGGTACAGATACGCAGTATTTT CASSQELTGGDGTDTQYF
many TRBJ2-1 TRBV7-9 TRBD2 TGTGCCAGCAACAGAGGGGCTAGCGGGAATTTTGAGCAGTTCTTC CASNRGASGNFEQFF
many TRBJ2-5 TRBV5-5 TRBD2 TGTGCCAGCAGCTTGGGACTAGCGGGGGGCAGGGAGACCCAGTACTTC CASSLGLAGGRETQYF
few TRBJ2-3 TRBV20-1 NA TGCAGTGCTAGTGGGGACTCCACAGATACGCAGTATTTT CSASGDSTDTQYF
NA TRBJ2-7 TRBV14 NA TGTGCCAGCAGCCCCAACAGGGTTTGGGCCTGCGAGCAGTACTTC CASSPNRVWACEQYF
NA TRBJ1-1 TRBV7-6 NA TGTGCCAGCAGCTCGGGACTCCTCACTGAAGCTTTCTTT CASSSGLLTEAFF
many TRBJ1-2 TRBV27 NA TGTGCCAGCAGTTCTGGCAGCCACTATGGCTACACCTTC CASSSGSHYGYTF
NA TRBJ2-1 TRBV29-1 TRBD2 TGCAGCGTTGAAGGAAGGGCTAGCGGGATTACCTACAATGAGCAGTTCTTC CSVEGRASGITYNEQFF
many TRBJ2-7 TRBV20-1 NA TGCAGTGCTAGAGGCCGGGACGGAACCTACGAGCAGTACTTC CSARGRDGTYEQYF
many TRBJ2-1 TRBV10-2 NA TGCGCCAGCAGTGACGCCCTGCCCAATGAGCAGTTCTTC CASSDALPNEQFF
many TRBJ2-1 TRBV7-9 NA TGTGCCAGCAGCCACACCGGGACCTACAATGAGCAGTTCTTC CASSHTGTYNEQFF
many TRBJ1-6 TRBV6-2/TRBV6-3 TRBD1 TGTGCCAGCAGCGGGACAGAAACGTCACCCCTCCACTTT CASSGTETSPLHF
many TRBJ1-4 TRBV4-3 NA TGCGCCAGCAGCCAAGACTCGGCCACTAATGAAAAACTGTTTTTT CASSQDSATNEKLFF
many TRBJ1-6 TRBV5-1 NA TGCGCCAGCAGCCCCGTCGGCAGGGTTCAGTCCTATAATTCACCCCTCCACTTT CASSPVGRVQSYNSPLHF
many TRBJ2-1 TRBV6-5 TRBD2 TGTGCCAGCAGTTCATTACTAGCGGTGAAAGACAATGAGCAGTTCTTC CASSSLLAVKDNEQFF
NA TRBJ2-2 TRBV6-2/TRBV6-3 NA TGTGCCAGCAGTTACTTCCAGGGCAGTACCGGGGAGCTGTTTTTT CASSYFQGSTGELFF
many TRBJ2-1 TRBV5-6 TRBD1 TGTGCCAGCAGCCCGGACAGGGGTCGATCCTACAATGAGCAGTTCTTC CASSPDRGRSYNEQFF
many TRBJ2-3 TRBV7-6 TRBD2 TGTGCCAGCAGCAGGACTAGCGGACCCCCGGATACGCAGTATTTT CASSRTSGPPDTQYF
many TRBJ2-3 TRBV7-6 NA TGTGCCAGCAGCTTAGCCGAGTGGAGCACAGATACGCAGTATTTT CASSLAEWSTDTQYF
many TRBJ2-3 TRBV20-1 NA TGCAGTGCTAGAGATCTAGACTATAGCACAGATACGCAGTATTTT CSARDLDYSTDTQYF
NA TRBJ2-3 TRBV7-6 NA TGTGCCAGCAGCACCGATGGGGCTAGTGATACGCAGTATTTT CASSTDGASDTQYF
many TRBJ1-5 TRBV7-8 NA TGTGCCAGCAGCCTACAGGGCGACCTCAATCAGCCCCAGCATTTT CASSLQGDLNQPQHF
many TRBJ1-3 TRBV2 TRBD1 TGTGCCAGCAGTGAGGCAGGGGGCTCTGGAAACACCATATATTTT CASSEAGGSGNTIYF
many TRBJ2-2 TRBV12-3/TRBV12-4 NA TGTGCCAGCAGCGTTCTGAGTGGAAACAGGGATATTAAGGGGGAGCTGTTTTTT CASSVLSGNRDIKGELFF
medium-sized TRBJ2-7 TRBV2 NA TGTGCCAGCAGTCAAAGTGGGGGAGGCTTCTACGAGCAGTACTTC CASSQSGGGFYEQYF